The rows below give T cell receptor beta chains drawn from one sample of a study of T-cell memory formation after mild COVID-19. From the 5' RACE reads, TCRdb called clonotypes with MiXCR, one entry per CDR3 protein. The sample records 250,000 to 350,000 distinct CDR3 sequences, 15% to 20% being singletons. Sequencing was carried out using PBMCs or a T cell subset sorted from them (not recorded which). These receptors all stem from a man younger than 35 who had mild COVID-19 (a few samples of this study predate the infection). Cell type and time point are not known. Both conserved end residues are part of each CDR3. Fields, in order: clone size, J gene, V gene, D gene, CDR3 protein, CDR3 DNA. The D gene is left open where the match is weak. Clone size is shown for a subset of rows, as once, few, many or a class of expanded clone.

abundance: many; j_gene: TRBJ1-1; v_gene: TRBV12-3/TRBV12-4; d_gene: NA; CDR3aa: CASSFPGSNTEAFF; CDR3nt: TGTGCCAGCAGTTTCCCGGGGAGCAACACTGAAGCTTTCTTT
abundance: few; j_gene: TRBJ2-5; v_gene: TRBV7-3; d_gene: TRBD2; CDR3aa: CASSLGGGKETQYF; CDR3nt: TGTGCCAGCAGCTTAGGCGGGGGGAAAGAGACCCAGTACTTC
abundance: few; j_gene: TRBJ2-2; v_gene: TRBV9; d_gene: NA; CDR3aa: CASSLQGSPPGELFF; CDR3nt: TGTGCCAGCAGCCTCCAGGGGTCCCCCCCCGGGGAGCTGTTTTTT
abundance: NA; j_gene: TRBJ1-1; v_gene: TRBV3-1; d_gene: NA; CDR3aa: CASSQDQSTEAFF; CDR3nt: TGTGCCAGCAGCCAAGATCAATCCACTGAAGCTTTCTTT
abundance: few; j_gene: TRBJ2-3; v_gene: TRBV6-1; d_gene: NA; CDR3aa: CASSEATNSDTQYF; CDR3nt: TGTGCCAGCAGTGAAGCGACTAACTCGGATACGCAGTATTTT
abundance: many; j_gene: TRBJ2-3; v_gene: TRBV5-1; d_gene: TRBD2; CDR3aa: CASSLGGGAADTQYF; CDR3nt: TGTGCCAGCAGCTTGGGCGGGGGGGCCGCAGATACGCAGTATTTT
abundance: NA; j_gene: TRBJ2-7; v_gene: TRBV5-1; d_gene: NA; CDR3aa: CASSASGTPSSYEQYF; CDR3nt: TGCGCCAGCAGCGCCTCCGGGACGCCGAGCTCCTACGAGCAGTACTTC
abundance: many; j_gene: TRBJ1-1; v_gene: TRBV29-1; d_gene: NA; CDR3aa: CSVGLMNTEAFF; CDR3nt: TGCAGCGTGGGACTGATGAACACTGAAGCTTTCTTT
abundance: many; j_gene: TRBJ2-3; v_gene: TRBV9; d_gene: TRBD1; CDR3aa: CASSAGGADTQYF; CDR3nt: TGTGCCAGCAGCGCAGGGGGCGCAGATACGCAGTATTTT
abundance: NA; j_gene: TRBJ2-3; v_gene: TRBV5-1; d_gene: NA; CDR3aa: CASSLLMGTDTQYF; CDR3nt: TGCGCCAGCAGCTTGTTGATGGGGACAGATACGCAGTATTTT
abundance: NA; j_gene: TRBJ2-7; v_gene: TRBV6-6; d_gene: NA; CDR3aa: CASSYLRGLNEQYF; CDR3nt: TGTGCCAGCAGTTACCTCAGGGGTTTGAACGAGCAGTACTTC
abundance: few; j_gene: TRBJ2-1; v_gene: TRBV20-1; d_gene: TRBD2; CDR3aa: CSARGLAGASNEQFF; CDR3nt: TGCAGTGCTAGGGGACTAGCGGGGGCCTCCAATGAGCAGTTCTTC
abundance: few; j_gene: TRBJ2-2; v_gene: TRBV6-5; d_gene: NA; CDR3aa: CASRGTVNTGELFF; CDR3nt: TGTGCCAGCCGGGGGACAGTGAACACCGGGGAGCTGTTTTTT
abundance: few; j_gene: TRBJ2-2; v_gene: TRBV5-1; d_gene: NA; CDR3aa: CASSTGHANTGELFF; CDR3nt: TGCGCCAGCAGCACGGGACACGCGAACACCGGGGAGCTGTTTTTT
abundance: NA; j_gene: TRBJ2-2; v_gene: TRBV7-9; d_gene: NA; CDR3aa: CASSFLNAGELFF; CDR3nt: TGTGCCAGCAGCTTTCTTAACGCCGGGGAGCTGTTTTTT
abundance: NA; j_gene: TRBJ1-4; v_gene: TRBV11-2; d_gene: NA; CDR3aa: CASSRERGSNEKLFF; CDR3nt: TGTGCCAGCAGCCGCGAACGGGGGTCTAATGAAAAACTGTTTTTT